Presented here are 7 T cell receptor beta chains from one specimen sequenced in a study of blood T cell repertoires in COVID-19. Produced via immunoSEQ multiplex PCR; TCRdb's table is partial and in-frame only. Of about 200,000 clones detected, about 80% appear once; the ten largest clones hold 6% to 8%. Sequencing was carried out using peripheral blood. The receptors come from a human donor with acute or convalescent COVID-19. The donor label of this sample is uncertain.

The chain couples TRBV11-2 to TRBJ2-3, with a weak D call TRBD2 (6 bases). This CDR3 has 16 amino acids. V dropped 1 base and J dropped 3 bases, with 14 bases sitting between them. Germline values: CDR1 SGHAT, CDR2 FQNNGV. CDR3 amino acids: CASSLVEAGRTDTQYF. The CDR3 coding sequence is TGTGCCAGCAGCTTAGTCGAGGCGGGGAGGACAGATACGCAGTATTTT.

This chain links TRBV28 with TRBJ1-5; unclear D gene. Germline V gene sequence: CDR1 MDHEN, CDR2 SYDVKM. The length of the CDR3 is 13 residues. Deletions cut 2 bases from V and 8 bases from J, with 10 bases between. CDR3 DNA: TGTGCCAGCAGTTTAAGCCCCCCCAAGCCCCAGCATTTT. Encoded protein: CASSLSPPKPQHF.

The CDR3 DNA is TGTGCCAGCAGTTCTTGGGGACAGGGTAAAGAGACCCAGTACTTC. This codes for CASSSWGQGKETQYF. The chain combines TRBV27 with TRBJ2-5, with 9 bases matching TRBD1. The CDR3 has 15 amino acids. Germline V gene sequence: CDR1 MNHEY, CDR2 SMNVEV (reference sequence). The V and J ends lost 4 bases and 3 bases, in that order; junction bases with no gene match: 6.

This rearrangement joins TRBV5-5 to TRBJ1-1; 8 positions agree with TRBD1. This CDR3 region has 17 residues. The germline gives CDR1 SGHKS, CDR2 YYEKEE (reference sequence). V was pared by 4 bases and J by 2 bases, with 13 bases of the junction left unmatched. The CDR3 is CASSLTPQGALNTEAFF. CDR3 bases: TGTGCCAGCAGCCTGACCCCTCAGGGGGCCCTAAACACTGAAGCTTTCTTT.

V is TRBV19 and J is TRBJ1-4; maybe TRBD1 (5 bases). CDR3 length: 16 amino acids. V was cut by 4 bases and J by 4 bases, with 16 bases left in between. Germline CDR1 is LNHDA and CDR2 is SQIVND (reference sequence). CDR3 protein: CASSKADRGVNEKLFF. The CDR3 DNA sequence: TGTGCCAGTAGTAAGGCCGACCGGGGGGTTAATGAAAAACTGTTTTTT.

In DNA form, the CDR3 reads TGCGCCAGCAGCTTGGCTAGCGGGAGCCACAATGAGCAGTTCTTC. It translates to CASSLASGSHNEQFF. The rearrangement uses TRBV5-1 and TRBJ2-1, with 10 nucleotides matching TRBD2. CDR1 is SGHRS and CDR2 is YFSETQ in the germline V gene. V dropped 0 bases and J dropped 5; count of bases not matched to a gene: 2. The CDR3 extends over 15 amino acids.

This chain links TRBV12-2 with TRBJ1-3. TRBV12-2 is classified as a pseudogene. The CDR3 spans 13 residues. The CDR3 DNA reads as TGTGCAAGTCGCTTACGTAGGAGTTGCACCATATATTTT. It yields the protein CASRLRRSCTIYF.